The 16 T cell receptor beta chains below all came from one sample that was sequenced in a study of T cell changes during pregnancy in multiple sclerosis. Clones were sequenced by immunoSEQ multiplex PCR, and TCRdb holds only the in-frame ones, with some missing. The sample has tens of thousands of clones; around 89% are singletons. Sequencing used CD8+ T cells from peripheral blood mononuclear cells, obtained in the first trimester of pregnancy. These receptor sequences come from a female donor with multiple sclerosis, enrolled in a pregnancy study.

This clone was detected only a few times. The CDR3 region is CARGFDYGYTF. DNA for the CDR3: TGTGCGAGGGGGTTCGACTATGGCTACACCTTC. This rearrangement joins TRBV30 to TRBJ1-2; possibly TRBD1 for D (6 bases). This CDR3 is 11 amino acids long. CDR1 and CDR2 (germline): GTSNPN, SVGIG (reference sequence).

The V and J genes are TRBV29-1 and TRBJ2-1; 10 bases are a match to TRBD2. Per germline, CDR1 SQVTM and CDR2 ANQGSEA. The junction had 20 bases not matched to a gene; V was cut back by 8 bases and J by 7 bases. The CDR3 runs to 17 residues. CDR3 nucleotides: TGCAGCACCCCACCAAATTCGGAGCTAGCGGGAGTTAATGAGCAGTTCTTC. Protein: CSTPPNSELAGVNEQFF.

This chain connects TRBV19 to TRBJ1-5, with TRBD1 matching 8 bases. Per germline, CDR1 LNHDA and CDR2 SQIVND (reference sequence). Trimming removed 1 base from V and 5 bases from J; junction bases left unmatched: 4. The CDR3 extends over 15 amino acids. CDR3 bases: TGTGCCAGTAGTATAGCGGACAGGGCCCATCAGCCCCAGCATTTT. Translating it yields CASSIADRAHQPQHF.

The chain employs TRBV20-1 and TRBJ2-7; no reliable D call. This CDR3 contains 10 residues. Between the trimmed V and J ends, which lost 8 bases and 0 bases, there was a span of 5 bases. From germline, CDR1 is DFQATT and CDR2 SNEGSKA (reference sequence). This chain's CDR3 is CSLDSYEQYF. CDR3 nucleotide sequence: TGCAGTTTAGACTCCTACGAGCAGTACTTC.

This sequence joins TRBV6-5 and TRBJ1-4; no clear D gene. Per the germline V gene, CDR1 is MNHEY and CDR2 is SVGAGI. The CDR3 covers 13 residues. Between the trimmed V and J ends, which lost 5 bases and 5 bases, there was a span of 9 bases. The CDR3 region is CASSGRENEKLFF. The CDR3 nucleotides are TGTGCCAGCAGTGGACGGGAAAATGAAAAACTGTTTTTT.

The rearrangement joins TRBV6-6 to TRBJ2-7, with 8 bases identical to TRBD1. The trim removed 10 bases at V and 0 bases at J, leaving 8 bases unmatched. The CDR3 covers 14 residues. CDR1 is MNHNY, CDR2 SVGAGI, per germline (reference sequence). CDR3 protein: CATGQGLGSYEQYF. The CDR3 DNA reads TGTGCCACCGGACAGGGACTTGGCTCCTACGAGCAGTACTTC.

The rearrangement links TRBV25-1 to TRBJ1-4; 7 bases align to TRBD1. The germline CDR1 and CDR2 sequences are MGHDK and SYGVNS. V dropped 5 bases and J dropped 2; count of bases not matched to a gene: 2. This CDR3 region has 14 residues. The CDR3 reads CASSPRGTNEKLFF. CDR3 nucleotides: TGTGCCAGCAGTCCCAGGGGGACTAATGAAAAACTGTTTTTT.

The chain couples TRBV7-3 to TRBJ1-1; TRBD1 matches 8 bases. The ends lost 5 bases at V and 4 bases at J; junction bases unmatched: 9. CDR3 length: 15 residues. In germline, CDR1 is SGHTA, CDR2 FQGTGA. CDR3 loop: CASSLKTGARTEAFF. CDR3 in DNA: TGTGCCAGCAGCCTAAAGACAGGGGCTCGCACTGAAGCTTTCTTT.

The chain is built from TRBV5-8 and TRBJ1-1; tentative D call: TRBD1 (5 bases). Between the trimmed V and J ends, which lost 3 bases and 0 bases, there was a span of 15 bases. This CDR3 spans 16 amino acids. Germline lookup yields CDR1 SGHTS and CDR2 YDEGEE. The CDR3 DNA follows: TGTGCCAGCAGCTCAAGACAGCCAGCTATGAACACTGAAGCTTTCTTT. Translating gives CASSSRQPAMNTEAFF.

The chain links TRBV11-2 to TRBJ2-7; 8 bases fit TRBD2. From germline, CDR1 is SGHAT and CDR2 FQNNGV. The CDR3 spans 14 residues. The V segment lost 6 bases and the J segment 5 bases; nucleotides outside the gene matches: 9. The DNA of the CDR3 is TGTGCCAGCAGGCATACGGGAGGGCCGAACGAGCAGTACTTC. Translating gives CASRHTGGPNEQYF.

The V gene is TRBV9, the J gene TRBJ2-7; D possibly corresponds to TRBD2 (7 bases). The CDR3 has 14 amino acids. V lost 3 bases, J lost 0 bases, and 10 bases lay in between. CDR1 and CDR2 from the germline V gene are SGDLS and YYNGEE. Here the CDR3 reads CASSEGGSSYEQYF. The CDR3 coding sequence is TGTGCCAGCAGCGAGGGGGGGAGCTCCTACGAGCAGTACTTC.

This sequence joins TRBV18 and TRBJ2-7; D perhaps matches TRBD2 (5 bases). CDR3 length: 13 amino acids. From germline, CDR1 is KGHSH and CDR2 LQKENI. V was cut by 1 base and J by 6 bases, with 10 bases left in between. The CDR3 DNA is TGTGCCAGCTCACCACTGGACTCGCGCGAGCAGTACTTC. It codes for CASSPLDSREQYF.

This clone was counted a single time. CDR3 bases: TGTGCCTGGAGCCAGGGGGGTGAAGCTTTCTTT. This translates into CAWSQGGEAFF. This chain joins TRBV30 and TRBJ1-1, with 7 bases lining up with TRBD1. CDR1 and CDR2 from the germline V gene are GTSNPN and SVGIG (reference sequence). The V and J ends lost 3 bases and 7 bases, in that order; junction bases with no gene match: 2. This CDR3 has 11 amino acids.

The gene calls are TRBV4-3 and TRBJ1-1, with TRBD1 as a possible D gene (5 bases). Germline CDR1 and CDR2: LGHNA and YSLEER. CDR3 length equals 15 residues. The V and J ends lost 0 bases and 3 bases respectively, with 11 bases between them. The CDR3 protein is CASSQDRTIHTEAFF. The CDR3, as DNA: TGCGCCAGCAGCCAAGACCGGACAATTCACACTGAAGCTTTCTTT.

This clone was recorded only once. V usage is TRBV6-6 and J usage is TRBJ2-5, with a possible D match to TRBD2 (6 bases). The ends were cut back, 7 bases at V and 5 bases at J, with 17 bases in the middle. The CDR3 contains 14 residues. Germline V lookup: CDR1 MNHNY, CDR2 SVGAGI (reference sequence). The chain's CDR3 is CASTPGEGAETQYF. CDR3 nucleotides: TGTGCCAGCACGCCGGGAGAAGGGGCTGAGACCCAGTACTTC.

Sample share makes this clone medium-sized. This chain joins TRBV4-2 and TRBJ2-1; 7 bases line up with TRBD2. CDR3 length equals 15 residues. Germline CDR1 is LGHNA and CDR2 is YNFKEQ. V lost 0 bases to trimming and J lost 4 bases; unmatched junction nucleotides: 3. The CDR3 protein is CASSQESGDYNEQFF. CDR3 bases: TGTGCCAGCAGCCAAGAGAGCGGGGATTACAATGAGCAGTTCTTC.